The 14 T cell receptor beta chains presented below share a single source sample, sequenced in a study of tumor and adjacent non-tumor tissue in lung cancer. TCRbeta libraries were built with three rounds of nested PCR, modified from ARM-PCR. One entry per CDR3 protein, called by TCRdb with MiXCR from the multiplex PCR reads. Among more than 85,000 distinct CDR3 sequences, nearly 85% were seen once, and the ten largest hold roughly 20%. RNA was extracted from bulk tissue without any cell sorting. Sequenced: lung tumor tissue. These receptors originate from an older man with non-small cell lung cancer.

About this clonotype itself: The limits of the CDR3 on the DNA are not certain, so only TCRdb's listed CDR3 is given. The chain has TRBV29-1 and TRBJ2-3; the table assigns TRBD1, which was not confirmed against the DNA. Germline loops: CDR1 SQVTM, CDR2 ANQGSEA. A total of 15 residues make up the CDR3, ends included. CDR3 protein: CSVASGTGETDTLYF.

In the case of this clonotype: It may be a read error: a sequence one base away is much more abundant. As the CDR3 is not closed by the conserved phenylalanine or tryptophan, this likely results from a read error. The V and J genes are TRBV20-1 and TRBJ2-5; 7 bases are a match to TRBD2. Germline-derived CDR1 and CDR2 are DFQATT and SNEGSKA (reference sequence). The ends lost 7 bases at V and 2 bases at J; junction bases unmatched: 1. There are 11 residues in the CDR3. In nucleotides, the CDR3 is TGCAGTGTCGGGGGGCAAGAGACCCAGTACTTG. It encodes CSVGGQETQYL.

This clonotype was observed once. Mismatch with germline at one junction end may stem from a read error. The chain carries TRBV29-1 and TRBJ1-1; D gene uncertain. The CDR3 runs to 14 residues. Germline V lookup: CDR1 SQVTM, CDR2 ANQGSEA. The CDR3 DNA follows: TGCAGCGCAACCACGGGCGGGCCTAGTAGCGGAGCTATCTTT. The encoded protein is CSATTGGPSSGAIF.

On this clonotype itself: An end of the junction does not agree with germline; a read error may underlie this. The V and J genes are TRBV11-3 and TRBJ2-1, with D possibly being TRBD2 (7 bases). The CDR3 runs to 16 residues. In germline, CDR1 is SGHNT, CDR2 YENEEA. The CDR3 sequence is CTSSLDPTGGRGDQFF. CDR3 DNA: TGTACCAGCAGCTTAGATCCCACGGGGGGCAGGGGTGATCAGTTCTTT. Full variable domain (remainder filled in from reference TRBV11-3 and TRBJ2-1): EAGVVQSPRYKIIEKKQPVAFWCNPISGHNTLYWYLQNLGQGPELLIRYENEEAVDDSQLPKDRFSAERLKGVDSTLKIQPAELGDSAVYLCTSSLDPTGGRGDQFFGPGTRLTVL.

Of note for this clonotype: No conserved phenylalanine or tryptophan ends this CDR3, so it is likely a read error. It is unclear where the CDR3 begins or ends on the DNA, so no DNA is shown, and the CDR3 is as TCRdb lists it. The CDR3 sequence is CASSLETGGRYEQQY. This chain connects TRBV11-1 to TRBJ2-7; TRBD1 is taken as the D call from the table, unchecked against the DNA. The length of the CDR3 is 15 amino acids, counting both ends. Germline values: CDR1 SGHAT, CDR2 FQDESV (reference sequence).

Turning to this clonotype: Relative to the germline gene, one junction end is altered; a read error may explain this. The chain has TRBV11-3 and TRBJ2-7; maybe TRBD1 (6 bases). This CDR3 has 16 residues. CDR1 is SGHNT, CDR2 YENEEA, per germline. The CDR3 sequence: CTSSSTGKTGSDKQYF. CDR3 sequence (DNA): TGTACCAGCAGCTCCACCGGTAAGACAGGAAGCGACAAGCAGTACTTC.

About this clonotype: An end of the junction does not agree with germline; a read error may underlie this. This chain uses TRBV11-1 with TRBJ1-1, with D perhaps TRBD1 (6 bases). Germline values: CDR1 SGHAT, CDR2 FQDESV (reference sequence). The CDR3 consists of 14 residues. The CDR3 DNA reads TGTGCCAGCAGTCAGGGGACAAGTAACACTGAAGCTATCTTT. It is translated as CASSQGTSNTEAIF.

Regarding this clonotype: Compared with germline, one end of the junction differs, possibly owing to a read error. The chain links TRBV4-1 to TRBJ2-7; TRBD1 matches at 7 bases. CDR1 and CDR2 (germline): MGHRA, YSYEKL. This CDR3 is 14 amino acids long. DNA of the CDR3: TGCGCCAGCAGCCAAGGAGAGGGGGCCTACGAGCAGCACTTC. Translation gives CASSQGEGAYEQHF.

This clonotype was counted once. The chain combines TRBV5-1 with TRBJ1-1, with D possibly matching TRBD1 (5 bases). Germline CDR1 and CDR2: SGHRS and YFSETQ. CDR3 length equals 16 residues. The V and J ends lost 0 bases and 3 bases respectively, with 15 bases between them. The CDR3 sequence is CASSLGTGTGYTEAFF. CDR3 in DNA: TGCGCCAGCAGCTTGGGAACCGGTACAGGATACACTGAAGCTTTCTTT. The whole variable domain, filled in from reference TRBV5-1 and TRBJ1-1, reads KAGVTQTPRYLIKTRGQQVTLSCSPISGHRSVSWYQQTPGQGLQFLFEYFSETQRNKGNFPGRFSGRQFSNSRSEMNVSTLELGDSALYLCASSLGTGTGYTEAFFGQGTRLTVV.

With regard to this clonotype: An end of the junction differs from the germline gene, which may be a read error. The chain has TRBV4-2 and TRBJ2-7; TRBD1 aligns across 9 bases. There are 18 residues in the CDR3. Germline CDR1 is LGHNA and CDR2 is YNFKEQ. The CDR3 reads CASSQESPRTGGLYEQFF. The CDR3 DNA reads TGTGCCAGCAGCCAAGAATCTCCCCGTACAGGGGGCTTGTACGAGCAATTCTTC.

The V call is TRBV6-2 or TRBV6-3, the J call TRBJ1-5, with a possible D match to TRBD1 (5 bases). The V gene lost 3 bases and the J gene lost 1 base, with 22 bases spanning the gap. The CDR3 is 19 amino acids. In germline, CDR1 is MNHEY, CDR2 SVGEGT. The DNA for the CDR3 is TGTGCCAGCAGTTATTCGATTGGGGGTGCAAGAGCGAGCAATCAGCCCCAGCATTTT. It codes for CASSYSIGGARASNQPQHF.

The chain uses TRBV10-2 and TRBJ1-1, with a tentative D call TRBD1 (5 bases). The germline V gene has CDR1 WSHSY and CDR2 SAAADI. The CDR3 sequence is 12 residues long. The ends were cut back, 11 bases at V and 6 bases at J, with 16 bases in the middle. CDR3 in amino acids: CAGMERGAEAFF. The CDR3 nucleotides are TGCGCCGGCATGGAGAGGGGCGCTGAAGCTTTCTTT.

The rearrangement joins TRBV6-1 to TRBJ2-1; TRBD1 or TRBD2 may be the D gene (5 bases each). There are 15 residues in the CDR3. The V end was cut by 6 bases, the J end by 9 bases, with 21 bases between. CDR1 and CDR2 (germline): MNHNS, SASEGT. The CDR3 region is CASSDPGAEGSEQFF. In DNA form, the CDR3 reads TGTGCCAGCAGCGATCCCGGGGCAGAGGGAAGTGAGCAGTTCTTC.

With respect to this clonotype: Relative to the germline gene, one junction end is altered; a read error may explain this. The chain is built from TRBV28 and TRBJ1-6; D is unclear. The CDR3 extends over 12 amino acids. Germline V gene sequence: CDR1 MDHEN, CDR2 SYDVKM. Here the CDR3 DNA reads TGTGCCAGCACGGAGTACAATTTACCCCTCCATTTT. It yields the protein CASTEYNLPLHF.